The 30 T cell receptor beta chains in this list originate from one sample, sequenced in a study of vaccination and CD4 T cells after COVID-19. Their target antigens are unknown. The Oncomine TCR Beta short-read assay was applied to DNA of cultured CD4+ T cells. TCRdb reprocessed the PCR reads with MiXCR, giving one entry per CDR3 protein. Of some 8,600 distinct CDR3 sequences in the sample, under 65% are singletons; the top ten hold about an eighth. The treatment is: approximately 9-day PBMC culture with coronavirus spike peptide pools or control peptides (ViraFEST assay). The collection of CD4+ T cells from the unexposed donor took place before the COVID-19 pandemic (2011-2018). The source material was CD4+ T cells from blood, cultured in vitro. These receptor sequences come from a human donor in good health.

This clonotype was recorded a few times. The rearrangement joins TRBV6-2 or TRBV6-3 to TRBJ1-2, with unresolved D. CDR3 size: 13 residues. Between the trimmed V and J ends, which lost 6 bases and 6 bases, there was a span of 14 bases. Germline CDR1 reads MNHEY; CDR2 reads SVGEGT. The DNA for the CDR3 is TGTGCCAGCAGGACCGGCACCCTAGATGGCTACACCTTC. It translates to CASRTGTLDGYTF.

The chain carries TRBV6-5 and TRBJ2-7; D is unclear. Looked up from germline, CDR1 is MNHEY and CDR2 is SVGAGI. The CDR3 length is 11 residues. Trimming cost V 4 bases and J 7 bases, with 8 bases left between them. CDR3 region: CASSSTREQYF. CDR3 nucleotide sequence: TGTGCCAGCAGTTCCACAAGGGAGCAGTACTTC.

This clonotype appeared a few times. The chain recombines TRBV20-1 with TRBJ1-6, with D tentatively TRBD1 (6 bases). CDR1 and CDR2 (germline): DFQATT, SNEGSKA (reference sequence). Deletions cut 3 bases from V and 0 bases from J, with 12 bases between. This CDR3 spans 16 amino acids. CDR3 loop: CSASPDSSSYNSPLHF. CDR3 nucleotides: TGCAGTGCTAGTCCGGACAGTAGCTCCTATAATTCACCCCTCCACTTT.

The CDR3 loop reads CASSPTLGGYEQYF. CDR3 DNA sequence: TGTGCCAGCAGTCCGACTCTAGGTGGCTACGAGCAGTACTTC. V usage is TRBV6-1 and J usage is TRBJ2-7; D unclear. V was shortened by 5 bases and J by 3 bases, with 14 bases between the two germline ends. The CDR3 has 14 amino acids. CDR1 is MNHNS and CDR2 is SASEGT in the germline V gene.

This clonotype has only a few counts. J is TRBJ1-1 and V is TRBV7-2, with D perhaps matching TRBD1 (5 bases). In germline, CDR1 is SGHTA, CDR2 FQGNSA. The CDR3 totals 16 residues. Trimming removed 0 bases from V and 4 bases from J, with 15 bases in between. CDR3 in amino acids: CASSLARGGLGTEAFF. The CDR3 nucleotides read TGTGCCAGCAGCTTAGCGCGCGGGGGTCTTGGCACTGAAGCTTTCTTT.

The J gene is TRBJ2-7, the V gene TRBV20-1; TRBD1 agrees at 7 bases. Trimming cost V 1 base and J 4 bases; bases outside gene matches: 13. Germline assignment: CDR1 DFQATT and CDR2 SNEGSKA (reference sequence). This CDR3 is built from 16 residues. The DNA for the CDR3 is TGCAGTGCTAGAGCCAACTACAGGGGCTCGCCTTACGAGCAGTACTTC. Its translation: CSARANYRGSPYEQYF.

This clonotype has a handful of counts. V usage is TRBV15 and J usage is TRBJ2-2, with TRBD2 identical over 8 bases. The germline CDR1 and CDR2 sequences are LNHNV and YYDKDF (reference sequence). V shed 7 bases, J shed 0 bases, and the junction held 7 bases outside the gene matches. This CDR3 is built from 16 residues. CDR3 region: CATKWLAGANTGELFF. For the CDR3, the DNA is TGTGCCACCAAGTGGCTAGCGGGCGCGAACACCGGGGAGCTGTTTTTT.

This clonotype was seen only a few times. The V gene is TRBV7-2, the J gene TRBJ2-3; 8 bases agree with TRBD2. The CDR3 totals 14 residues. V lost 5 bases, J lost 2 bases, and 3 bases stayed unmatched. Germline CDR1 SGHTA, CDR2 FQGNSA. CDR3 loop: CASSRGGITDTQYF. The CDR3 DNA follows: TGTGCCAGCAGCCGGGGGGGGATCACAGATACGCAGTATTTT.

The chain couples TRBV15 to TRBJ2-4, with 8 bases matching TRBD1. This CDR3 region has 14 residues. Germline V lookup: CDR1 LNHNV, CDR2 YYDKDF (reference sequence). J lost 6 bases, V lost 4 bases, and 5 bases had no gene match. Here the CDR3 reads CATSTRTGINIQYF. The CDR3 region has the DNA TGTGCCACCAGCACTAGGACAGGGATAAACATTCAGTACTTC.

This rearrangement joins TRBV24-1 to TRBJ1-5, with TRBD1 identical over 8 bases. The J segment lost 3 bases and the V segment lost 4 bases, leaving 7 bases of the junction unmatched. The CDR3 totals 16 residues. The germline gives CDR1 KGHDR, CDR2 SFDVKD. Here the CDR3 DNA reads TGTGCCACCAGTGACCCGGGACAGGACTTCAATCAGCCCCAGCATTTT. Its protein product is CATSDPGQDFNQPQHF.

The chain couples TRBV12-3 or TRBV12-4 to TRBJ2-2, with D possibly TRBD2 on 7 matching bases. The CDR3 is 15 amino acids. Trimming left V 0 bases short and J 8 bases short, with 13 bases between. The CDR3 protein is CASSLAGGGQGELFF. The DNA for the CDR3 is TGTGCCAGCAGTTTAGCGGGAGGGGGGCAAGGGGAGCTGTTTTTT.

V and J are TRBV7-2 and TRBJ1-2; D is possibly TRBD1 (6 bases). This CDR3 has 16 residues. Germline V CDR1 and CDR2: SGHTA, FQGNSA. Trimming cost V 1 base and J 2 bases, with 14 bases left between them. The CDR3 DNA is TGTGCCAGCAGCTTAGACGATACAGGGTACAACTATGGCTACACCTTC. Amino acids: CASSLDDTGYNYGYTF.

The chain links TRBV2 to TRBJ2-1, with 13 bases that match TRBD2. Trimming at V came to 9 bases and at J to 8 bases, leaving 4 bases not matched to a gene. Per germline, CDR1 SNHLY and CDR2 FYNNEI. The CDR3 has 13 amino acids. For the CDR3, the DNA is TGTGCCAGAACTAGCGGGGGGGCCGATGAGCAGTTCTTC. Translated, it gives CARTSGGADEQFF.

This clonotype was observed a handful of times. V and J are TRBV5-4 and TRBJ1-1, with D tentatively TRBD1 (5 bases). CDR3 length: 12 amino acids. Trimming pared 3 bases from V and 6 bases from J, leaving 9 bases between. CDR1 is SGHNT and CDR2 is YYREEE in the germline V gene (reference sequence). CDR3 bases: TGTGCCAGCAGCTCTCAGGGTGCTGAAGCTTTCTTT. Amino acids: CASSSQGAEAFF.

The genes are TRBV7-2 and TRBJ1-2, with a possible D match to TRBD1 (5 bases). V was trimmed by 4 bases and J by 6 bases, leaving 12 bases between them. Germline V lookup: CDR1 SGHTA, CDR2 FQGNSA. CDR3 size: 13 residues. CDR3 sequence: CASSSQGLDGYTF. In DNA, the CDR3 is TGTGCCAGCAGCTCCCAGGGCCTGGATGGCTACACCTTC.

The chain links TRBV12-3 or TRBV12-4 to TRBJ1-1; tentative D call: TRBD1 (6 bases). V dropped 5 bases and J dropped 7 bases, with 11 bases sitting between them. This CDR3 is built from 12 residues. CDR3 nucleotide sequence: TGTGCCAGCAGTCCGAGGGGGTTTGAAGCTTTCTTT. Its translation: CASSPRGFEAFF.

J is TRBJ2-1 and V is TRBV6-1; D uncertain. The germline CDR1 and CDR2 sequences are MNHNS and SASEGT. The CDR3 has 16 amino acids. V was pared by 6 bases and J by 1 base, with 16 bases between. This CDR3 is CASSRNLESSYNEQFF. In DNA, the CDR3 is TGTGCCAGCAGCCGAAACTTGGAGAGTTCCTACAATGAGCAGTTCTTC.

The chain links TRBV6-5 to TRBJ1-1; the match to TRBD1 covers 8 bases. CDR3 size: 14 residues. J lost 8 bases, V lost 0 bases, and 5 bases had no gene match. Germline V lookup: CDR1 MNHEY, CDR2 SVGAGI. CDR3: CASSYSAGGAEAFF. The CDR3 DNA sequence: TGTGCCAGCAGTTACTCGGCAGGGGGCGCGGAAGCTTTCTTT.

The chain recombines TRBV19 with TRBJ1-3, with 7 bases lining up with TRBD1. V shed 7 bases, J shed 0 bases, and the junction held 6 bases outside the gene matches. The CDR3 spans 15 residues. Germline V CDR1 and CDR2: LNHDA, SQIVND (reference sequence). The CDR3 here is CASMWDSSSGNTIYF. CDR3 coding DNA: TGTGCCAGTATGTGGGACAGCTCCTCTGGAAACACCATATATTTT.

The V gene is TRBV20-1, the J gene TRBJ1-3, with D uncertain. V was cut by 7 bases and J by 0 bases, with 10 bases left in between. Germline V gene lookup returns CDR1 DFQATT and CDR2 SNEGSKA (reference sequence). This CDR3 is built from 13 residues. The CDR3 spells CSVRGNSGNTIYF. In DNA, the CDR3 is TGCAGTGTCCGGGGAAACTCTGGAAACACCATATATTTT.

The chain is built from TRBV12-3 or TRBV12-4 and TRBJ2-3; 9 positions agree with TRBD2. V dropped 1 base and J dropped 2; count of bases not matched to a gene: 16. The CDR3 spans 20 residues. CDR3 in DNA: TGTGCCAGCAGTTTAGGTTCCGCGGGGGGGCCCCTTGTTAACACAGATACGCAGTATTTT. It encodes CASSLGSAGGPLVNTDTQYF.

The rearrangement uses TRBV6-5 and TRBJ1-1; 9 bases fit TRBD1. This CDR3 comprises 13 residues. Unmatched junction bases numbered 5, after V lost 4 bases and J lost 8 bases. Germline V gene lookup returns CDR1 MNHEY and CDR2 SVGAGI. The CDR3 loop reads CASSSDRGKEAFF. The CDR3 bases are TGTGCCAGCAGTTCGGACAGGGGAAAGGAAGCTTTCTTT.

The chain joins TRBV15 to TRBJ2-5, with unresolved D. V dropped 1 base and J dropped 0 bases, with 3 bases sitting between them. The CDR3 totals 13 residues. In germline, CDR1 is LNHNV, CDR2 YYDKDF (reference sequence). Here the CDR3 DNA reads TGTGCCACCAGCAGAGGGTACCAAGAGACCCAGTACTTC. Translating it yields CATSRGYQETQYF. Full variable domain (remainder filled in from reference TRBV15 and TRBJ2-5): DAMVIQNPRYQVTQFGKPVTLSCSQTLNHNVMYWYQQKSSQAPKLLFHYYDKDFNNEADTPDNFQSRRPNTSFCFLDIRSPGLGDTAMYLCATSRGYQETQYFGPGTRLLVL.

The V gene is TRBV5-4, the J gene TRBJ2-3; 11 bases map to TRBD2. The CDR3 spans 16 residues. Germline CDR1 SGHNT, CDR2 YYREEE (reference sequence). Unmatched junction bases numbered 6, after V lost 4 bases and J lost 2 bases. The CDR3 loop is CASSATSGIYTDTQYF. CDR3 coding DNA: TGTGCCAGCAGCGCGACTAGCGGGATTTACACAGATACGCAGTATTTT.

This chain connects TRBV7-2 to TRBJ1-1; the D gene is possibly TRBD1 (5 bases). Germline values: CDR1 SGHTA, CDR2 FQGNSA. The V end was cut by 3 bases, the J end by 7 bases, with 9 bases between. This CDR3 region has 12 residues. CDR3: CASSFDRFEAFF. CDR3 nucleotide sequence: TGTGCCAGCAGCTTCGACAGATTTGAAGCTTTCTTT. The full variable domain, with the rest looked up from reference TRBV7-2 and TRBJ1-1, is GAGVSQSPSNKVTEKGKDVELRCDPISGHTALYWYRQSLGQGLEFLIYFQGNSAPDKSGLPSDRFSAERTGGSVSTLTIQRTQQEDSAVYLCASSFDRFEAFFGQGTRLTVV.

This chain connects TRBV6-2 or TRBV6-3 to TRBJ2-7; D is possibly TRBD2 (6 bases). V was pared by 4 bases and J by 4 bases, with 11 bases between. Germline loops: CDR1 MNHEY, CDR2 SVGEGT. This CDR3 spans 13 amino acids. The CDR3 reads CASSSEGLYEQYF. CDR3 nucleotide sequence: TGTGCCAGCAGTTCCGAGGGACTTTACGAGCAGTACTTC.

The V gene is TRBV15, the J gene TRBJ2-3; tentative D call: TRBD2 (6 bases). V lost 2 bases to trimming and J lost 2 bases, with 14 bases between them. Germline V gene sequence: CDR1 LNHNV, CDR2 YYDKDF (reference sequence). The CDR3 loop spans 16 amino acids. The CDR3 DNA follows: TGTGCCACCAGCAGATTTGGCGGGGACCTCACAGATACGCAGTATTTT. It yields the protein CATSRFGGDLTDTQYF.

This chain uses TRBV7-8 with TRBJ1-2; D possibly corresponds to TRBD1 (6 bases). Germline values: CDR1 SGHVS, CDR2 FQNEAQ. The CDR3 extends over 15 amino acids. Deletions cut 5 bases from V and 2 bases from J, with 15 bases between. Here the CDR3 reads CASSHQGRNNYGYTF. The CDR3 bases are TGTGCCAGCAGCCACCAGGGGCGGAACAACTATGGCTACACCTTC.

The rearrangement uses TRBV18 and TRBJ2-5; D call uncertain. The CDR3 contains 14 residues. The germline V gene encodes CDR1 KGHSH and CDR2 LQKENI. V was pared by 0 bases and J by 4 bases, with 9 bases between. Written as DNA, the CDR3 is TGTGCCAGCTCACCACCGTCGGCATCAGAGACCCAGTACTTC. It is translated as CASSPPSASETQYF.

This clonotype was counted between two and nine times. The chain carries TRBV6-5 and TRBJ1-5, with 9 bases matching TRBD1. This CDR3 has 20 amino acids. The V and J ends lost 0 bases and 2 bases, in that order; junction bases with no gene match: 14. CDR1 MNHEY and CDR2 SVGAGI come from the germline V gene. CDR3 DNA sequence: TGTGCCAGCAGTTACTCGTTGGGACAGGGTCCGAGGTGGGGCAATCAGCCCCAGCATTTT. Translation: CASSYSLGQGPRWGNQPQHF.